These 4 T cell receptor beta chains were sequenced from one sample in a study of regulatory T cells in long-lasting Graves disease (TCRdb year 2021). Library generation was performed with multiplex PCR. Sequenced on an Illumina HiSeq 4000. To build TCR beta libraries, CDR3 regions were amplified by Arm-PCR using iRepertoire HTBI primers. TCRdb reran the public reads through fastp at Q25 and MiXCR, keeping productive beta chains. Every CDR3 protein is listed once, alongside the most common genes and DNA of its rows. The sample table shows roughly 380,000 distinct CDR3 sequences, and 16% are seen once. The ten biggest clones cover just under 30% of the sample. The intended sense of this specimen's time point label: newly diagnosed GD, antithyroid drugs for less than 3 months. For both TCR sequencing and RNA sequencing, RNA was extracted from PBMCs in TRIzol. These data are also associated with another study on T cells in Graves' hyperthyroidism and ophthalmopathy.

The sequencing here drew on peripheral blood mononuclear cells (PBMCs), taken at new diagnosis, from a patient treated with antithyroid drugs. The receptors shown here come from a man aged 40-50 years with Graves disease. Donor details come from another sample of the same person, matched by shared clones.

This clonotype was counted ten times or more. The V and J genes are TRBV12-5 and TRBJ1-5; D may be TRBD1 (5 bases). The ends were cut back, 5 bases at V and 0 bases at J, with 14 bases in the middle. The CDR3 has 16 residues. Germline V gene data show CDR1 as LGHNT and CDR2 as FRNRAP. As DNA, the CDR3 is TGTGCTAGTGGTAAGGACACCCGCAATAGCAATCAGCCCCAGCATTTT. This sequence encodes CASGKDTRNSNQPQHF.

This clonotype has a count of ten or more. The rearrangement links TRBV5-1 to TRBJ2-7, with D possibly matching TRBD2 (5 bases). CDR3 length: 13 amino acids. V was clipped by 3 bases and J by 4 bases, with 11 bases between them. Germline assignment: CDR1 SGHRS and CDR2 YFSETQ. This CDR3 is CASSSVTGYEQYF. The CDR3 DNA reads TGCGCCAGCAGCTCGGTCACGGGGTACGAGCAGTACTTC.

This clonotype was seen repeatedly, ten times or more. This sequence joins TRBV2 and TRBJ2-7; 9 nucleotides line up with TRBD2. V lost 8 bases and J lost 7; bases outside the gene matches: 12. Germline V CDR1 and CDR2: SNHLY, FYNNEI. The CDR3 spans 14 residues. CDR3 nucleotide sequence: TGTGCCAGCTTACCCGGGACTAGCACGCGTGAGCAGTACTTC. It translates to CASLPGTSTREQYF.

This clonotype was recorded many times. This chain connects TRBV6-1 to TRBJ2-6; D is undetermined. The CDR3 has 15 residues. V was trimmed by 1 base and J by 0 bases, leaving 4 bases between them. Germline assignment: CDR1 MNHNS and CDR2 SASEGT. The CDR3 loop reads CASSEEVSGANVLTF. The CDR3 DNA is TGTGCCAGCAGTGAAGAGGTCTCTGGGGCCAACGTCCTGACTTTC.